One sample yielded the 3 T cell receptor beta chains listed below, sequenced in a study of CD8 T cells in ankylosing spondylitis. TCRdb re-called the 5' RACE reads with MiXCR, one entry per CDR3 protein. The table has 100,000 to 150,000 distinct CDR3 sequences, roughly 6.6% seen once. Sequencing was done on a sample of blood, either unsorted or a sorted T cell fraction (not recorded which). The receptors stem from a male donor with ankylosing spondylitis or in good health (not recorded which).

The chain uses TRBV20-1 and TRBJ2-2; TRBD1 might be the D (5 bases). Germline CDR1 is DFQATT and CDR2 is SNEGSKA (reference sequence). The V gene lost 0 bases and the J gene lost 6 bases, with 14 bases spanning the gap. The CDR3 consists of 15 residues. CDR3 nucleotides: TGCAGTGCTAGAGATAAGGGCAGGGTCCCCGGGGAGCTGTTTTTT. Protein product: CSARDKGRVPGELFF.

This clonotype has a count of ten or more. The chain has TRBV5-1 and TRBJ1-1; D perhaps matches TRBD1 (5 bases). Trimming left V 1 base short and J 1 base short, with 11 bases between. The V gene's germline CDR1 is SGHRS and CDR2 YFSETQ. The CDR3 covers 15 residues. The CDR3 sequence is CASSLTGRTNTEAFF. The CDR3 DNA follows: TGCGCCAGCAGCTTGACAGGACGGACGAACACTGAAGCTTTCTTT.

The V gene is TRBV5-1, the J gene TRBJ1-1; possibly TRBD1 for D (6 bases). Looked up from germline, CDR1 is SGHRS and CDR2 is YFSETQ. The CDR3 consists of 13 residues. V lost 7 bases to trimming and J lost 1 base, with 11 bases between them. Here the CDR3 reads CASSTGPNTEAFF. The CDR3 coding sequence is TGCGCCAGCTCTACAGGGCCGAACACTGAAGCTTTCTTT.